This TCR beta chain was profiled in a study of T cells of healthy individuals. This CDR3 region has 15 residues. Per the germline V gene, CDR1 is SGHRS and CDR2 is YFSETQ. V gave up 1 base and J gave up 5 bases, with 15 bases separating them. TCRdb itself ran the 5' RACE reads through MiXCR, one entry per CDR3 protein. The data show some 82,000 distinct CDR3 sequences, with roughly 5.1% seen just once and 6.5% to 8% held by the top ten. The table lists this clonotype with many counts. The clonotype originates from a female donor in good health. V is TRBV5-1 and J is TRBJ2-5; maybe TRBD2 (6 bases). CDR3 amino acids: CASSLSGGPRETQYF. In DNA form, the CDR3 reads TGCGCCAGCAGCTTGTCCGGGGGACCCAGGGAGACCCAGTACTTC.